This entry lists 23 T cell receptor beta chains sequenced from one sample in a study of circulating and synovial CD4+ cells in juvenile arthritis (dated by TCRdb to the mid-2010s). Library construction relied on the immunoSEQ multiplex PCR assay. TCRdb limited this immuneACCESS table to in-frame rearrangements with V and J called. A share of clones is missing; checked studies link under half to unresolved V genes, and the rest is unexplained. The sample table holds 30,000 to 40,000 clones, of which around 96% were seen once. Roughly 0.74% of the sample is in the top ten clones. The sequencing input was CD4+ T cells from blood. Receptors were obtained from a human donor with juvenile idiopathic arthritis.

The chain combines TRBV7-6 with TRBJ2-2; possibly TRBD2 for D (5 bases). CDR3 length equals 15 residues. The V end was cut by 1 base, the J end by 4 bases, with 10 bases between. Germline CDR1 is SGHVS and CDR2 is FNYEAQ. The CDR3 reads CASSLVGEITGELFF. CDR3 bases: TGTGCCAGCAGCTTAGTTGGGGAGATCACCGGGGAGCTGTTTTTT.

The chain carries TRBV9 and TRBJ2-7; TRBD2 agrees at 7 bases. There are 16 residues in the CDR3. V was clipped by 0 bases and J by 1 base; unmatched bases: 7. In germline, CDR1 is SGDLS, CDR2 YYNGEE. CDR3 nucleotide sequence: TGTGCCAGCAGCGTAGGCGAGGGAGGGTTTTCCTACGAGCAGTACTTC. Amino acids: CASSVGEGGFSYEQYF.

The chain uses TRBV5-4 and TRBJ2-5; 9 positions agree with TRBD1. The CDR3 runs to 15 residues. Germline V gene sequence: CDR1 SGHNT, CDR2 YYREEE (reference sequence). J lost 3 bases, V lost 7 bases, and 10 bases had no gene match. The CDR3 region is CASFAGTGYKETQYF. The CDR3 bases are TGTGCCAGCTTTGCCGGGACAGGGTACAAAGAGACCCAGTACTTC.

V is TRBV10-1 and J is TRBJ1-1; the D is unclear. CDR1 and CDR2 from the germline V gene are WNHNN and SYGVQD (reference sequence). This CDR3 spans 13 amino acids. Trimming removed 5 bases from V and 0 bases from J, with 7 bases in between. The CDR3 DNA reads TGCGCCAGCAGTCGGGGTTTGAACACTGAAGCTTTCTTT. Its protein product is CASSRGLNTEAFF.

The chain has TRBV2 and TRBJ1-2; D gene ambiguous. The CDR3 runs to 14 residues. Per the germline V gene, CDR1 is SNHLY and CDR2 is FYNNEI. Trimming took off 7 bases at V and 0 bases at J, with 12 bases between the two ends. The CDR3 protein is CASKPRWTNYGYTF. DNA of the CDR3: TGTGCCAGCAAGCCCAGGTGGACTAACTATGGCTACACCTTC.

This clone appeared a few times. V is TRBV19 and J is TRBJ1-2; D perhaps matches TRBD1 (5 bases). V was trimmed by 7 bases and J by 2 bases, leaving 11 bases between them. This CDR3 has 13 residues. Germline V gene data show CDR1 as LNHDA and CDR2 as SQIVND (reference sequence). This CDR3 is CASTQGVNYGYTF. In DNA, the CDR3 is TGTGCCAGTACTCAGGGCGTAAACTATGGCTACACCTTC.

The V gene is TRBV29-1, the J gene TRBJ2-7; 8 bases are shared with TRBD1. The V segment lost 1 base and the J segment 0 bases; nucleotides outside the gene matches: 5. This CDR3 contains 15 residues. From germline, CDR1 is SQVTM and CDR2 ANQGSEA. The CDR3: CSVEGRRGRSYEQYF. The CDR3 DNA sequence: TGCAGCGTTGAAGGCCGCAGGGGGCGCTCCTACGAGCAGTACTTC.

The rearrangement uses TRBV7-2 and TRBJ1-5; TRBD1 matches at 8 bases. The CDR3 is 16 amino acids. CDR1 SGHTA and CDR2 FQGNSA come from the germline V gene. The V and J ends lost 3 bases and 4 bases, in that order; junction bases with no gene match: 8. CDR3 sequence reads: CASSLGRQGQNQPQHF. In DNA form, the CDR3 reads TGTGCCAGCAGCTTGGGCCGACAGGGGCAAAATCAGCCCCAGCATTTT.

CDR3 in DNA: TGTGCCATCAGTGCGCAGGGGGATTCCTACGAGCAGTACTTC. Its protein is CAISAQGDSYEQYF. This sequence joins TRBV10-3 and TRBJ2-7; 7 bases match TRBD1. V lost 4 bases to trimming and J lost 1 base; unmatched junction nucleotides: 4. There are 14 residues in the CDR3. Germline assignment: CDR1 ENHRY and CDR2 SYGVKD.

J is TRBJ2-1 and V is TRBV19, with D unclear. The CDR3 consists of 15 residues. Trimming took off 1 base at V and 5 bases at J, with 12 bases between the two ends. Germline CDR1 LNHDA, CDR2 SQIVND (reference sequence). CDR3 in DNA: TGTGCCAGTAGTATAGGGCGGAGCTGGGACAATGAGCAGTTCTTC. This gives the protein CASSIGRSWDNEQFF.

The chain joins TRBV7-8 to TRBJ2-2, with 12 bases aligning to TRBD2. Germline CDR1 SGHVS, CDR2 FQNEAQ. V dropped 3 bases and J dropped 4; count of bases not matched to a gene: 0. The CDR3 sequence is 15 residues long. CDR3 in amino acids: CASSLGLAGTGELFF. In nucleotides, the CDR3 is TGTGCCAGCAGCTTGGGACTAGCGGGCACCGGGGAGCTGTTTTTT.

This chain connects TRBV15 to TRBJ2-5; TRBD1 agrees at 8 bases. The CDR3 is made up of 14 amino acids. Trimming took 0 bases from V and 5 from J; bases not matched to a gene: 2. CDR1 and CDR2 (germline): LNHNV, YYDKDF (reference sequence). In DNA form, the CDR3 reads TGTGCCACCAGCAGAGATAGGACAGGGGAGACCCAGTACTTC. Its protein product is CATSRDRTGETQYF.

This chain links TRBV11-1 with TRBJ1-3; possible D gene TRBD1, 6 bases. The CDR3 runs to 18 residues. The V and J ends lost 3 bases and 0 bases respectively, with 18 bases between them. Per the germline V gene, CDR1 is SGHAT and CDR2 is FQDESV (reference sequence). The CDR3 protein is CASSLEEIRGNSGNTIYF. The CDR3 DNA reads TGTGCCAGCAGCTTGGAGGAAATCAGGGGCAACTCTGGAAACACCATATATTTT.

This chain uses TRBV27 with TRBJ2-3; D might be TRBD2 (6 bases). Deletions cut 6 bases from V and 9 bases from J, with 13 bases between. The germline V gene has CDR1 MNHEY and CDR2 SMNVEV (reference sequence). The CDR3 is 12 amino acids. DNA of the CDR3: TGTGCCAGCAGGTCTGCGGGGCGGACGCAGTATTTT. As protein: CASRSAGRTQYF.

The genes are TRBV2 and TRBJ1-1; D perhaps matches TRBD1 (5 bases). Germline CDR1 reads SNHLY; CDR2 reads FYNNEI. The CDR3 totals 13 residues. Trimming took 6 bases from V and 0 from J, leaving 8 bases between them. The DNA for the CDR3 is TGTGCCAGCAGGCGCAGGGTGAACACTGAAGCTTTCTTT. This encodes CASRRRVNTEAFF.

V usage is TRBV28 and J usage is TRBJ2-1, with D possibly matching TRBD2 (6 bases). With 2 bases removed from V and 10 bases from J, the gap between germline ends came to 12 bases. Germline CDR1 and CDR2: MDHEN and SYDVKM. There are 13 residues in the CDR3. The CDR3 region is CASSLEWREEQFF. DNA for the CDR3: TGTGCCAGCAGTTTAGAATGGCGGGAAGAGCAGTTCTTC.

CDR3 nucleotides: TGCGCCAGCAGCTTGGGTAACTCCTACGAGCAGTACTTC. Translated, it gives CASSLGNSYEQYF. The chain links TRBV5-1 to TRBJ2-7; D call uncertain. CDR3 length: 13 amino acids. Germline V gene sequence: CDR1 SGHRS, CDR2 YFSETQ. Trimming left V 0 bases short and J 0 bases short, with 4 bases between.

This clone was detected only a few times. The gene calls are TRBV7-9 and TRBJ2-5, with 15 bases fitting TRBD2. Germline V gene sequence: CDR1 SEHNR, CDR2 FQNEAQ (reference sequence). The CDR3 totals 15 residues. With 4 bases clipped from V and 9 bases from J, the junction kept 6 bases outside the gene matches. As DNA, the CDR3 is TGTGCCAGCAGCTCCGCCCGGACTAGCGGGGGGGCCCAGTACTTC. Its protein product is CASSSARTSGGAQYF.

A single count supports this clone. The chain is built from TRBV11-2 and TRBJ2-3; no reliable D call. The CDR3 covers 15 residues. The germline V gene has CDR1 SGHAT and CDR2 FQNNGV. With 1 base removed from V and 0 bases from J, the gap between germline ends came to 8 bases. CDR3 protein: CASSLGQASTDTQYF. CDR3 DNA sequence: TGTGCCAGCAGCTTAGGCCAGGCTAGCACAGATACGCAGTATTTT. The full variable domain, in which reference TRBV11-2 and TRBJ2-3 provide the parts outside the CDR3, is EAGVAQSPRYKIIEKRQSVAFWCNPISGHATLYWYQQILGQGPKLLIQFQNNGVVDDSQLPKDRFSAERLKGVDSTLKIQPAKLEDSAVYLCASSLGQASTDTQYFGPGTRLTVL.

The rearrangement links TRBV5-1 to TRBJ2-2, with 8 bases lining up with TRBD2. Germline V CDR1 and CDR2: SGHRS, YFSETQ. The CDR3 has 15 amino acids. V lost 7 bases and J lost 4; bases outside the gene matches: 9. CDR3 bases: TGCGCCAGCCTCCGGGAGGGTGGCAGCACCGGGGAGCTGTTTTTT. Its translation is CASLREGGSTGELFF. The whole variable domain, remainder taken from reference TRBV5-1 and TRBJ2-2, is KAGVTQTPRYLIKTRGQQVTLSCSPISGHRSVSWYQQTPGQGLQFLFEYFSETQRNKGNFPGRFSGRQFSNSRSEMNVSTLELGDSALYLCASLREGGSTGELFFGEGSRLTVL.

V is TRBV7-9 and J is TRBJ2-7; possible D gene TRBD2, 5 bases. Germline-derived CDR1 and CDR2 are SEHNR and FQNEAQ (reference sequence). Trimming removed 1 base at V and 7 bases at J, with 5 bases between. The CDR3 loop spans 11 amino acids. The CDR3 protein is CASSLGREQYF. Written as DNA, the CDR3 is TGTGCCAGCAGCTTAGGGAGGGAGCAGTACTTC.

The rearrangement uses TRBV11-3 and TRBJ2-7, with D maybe TRBD2 (5 bases). V was cut by 1 base and J by 3 bases, with 10 bases left in between. The germline gives CDR1 SGHNT, CDR2 YENEEA. The CDR3 contains 14 residues. The DNA of the CDR3 is TGTGCCAGCAGCTTAGGGGCGGAGGACTACGAGCAGTACTTC. Protein sequence: CASSLGAEDYEQYF.

The J gene is TRBJ2-7, the V gene TRBV6-1; TRBD1 agrees at 10 bases. V lost 6 bases to trimming and J lost 5 bases; unmatched junction nucleotides: 7. Germline V gene data show CDR1 as MNHNS and CDR2 as SASEGT. The CDR3 loop spans 14 amino acids. The CDR3 DNA reads TGTGCCAGCAGGCGGGACAGGGGATCAGACGAGCAGTACTTC. This translates into CASRRDRGSDEQYF.